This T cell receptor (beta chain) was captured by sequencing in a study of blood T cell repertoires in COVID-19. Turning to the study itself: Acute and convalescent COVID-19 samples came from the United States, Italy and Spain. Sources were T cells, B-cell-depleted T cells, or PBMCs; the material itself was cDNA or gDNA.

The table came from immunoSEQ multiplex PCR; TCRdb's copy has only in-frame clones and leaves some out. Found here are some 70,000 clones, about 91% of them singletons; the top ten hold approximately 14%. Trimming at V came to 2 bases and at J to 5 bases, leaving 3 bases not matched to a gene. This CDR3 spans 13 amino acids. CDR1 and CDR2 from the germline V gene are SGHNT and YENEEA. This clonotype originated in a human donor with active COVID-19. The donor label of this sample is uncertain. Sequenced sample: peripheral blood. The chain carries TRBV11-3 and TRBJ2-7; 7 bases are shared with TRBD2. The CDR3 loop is CASSLMAGDEQYF. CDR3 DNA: TGTGCCAGCAGCTTAATGGCGGGAGACGAGCAGTACTTC.